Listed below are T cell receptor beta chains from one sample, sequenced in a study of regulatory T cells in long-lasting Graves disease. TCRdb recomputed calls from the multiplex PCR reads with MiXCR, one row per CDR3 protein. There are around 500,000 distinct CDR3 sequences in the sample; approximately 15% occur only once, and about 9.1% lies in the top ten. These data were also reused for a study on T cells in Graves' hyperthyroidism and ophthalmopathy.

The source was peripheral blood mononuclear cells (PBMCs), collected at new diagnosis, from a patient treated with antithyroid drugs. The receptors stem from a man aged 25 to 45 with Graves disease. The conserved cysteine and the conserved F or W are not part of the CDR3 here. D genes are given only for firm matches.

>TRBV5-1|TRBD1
ASGPGQGNTEAF
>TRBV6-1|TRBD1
ATGTGDSGANVLT
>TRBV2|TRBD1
ASMFRDRGFTDTQY
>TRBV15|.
ATSRDWGSNLETQY
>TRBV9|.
ASSADSYGYT
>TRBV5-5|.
ASSPGGQSYEQY
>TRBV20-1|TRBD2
SARSRGEFSTGELF
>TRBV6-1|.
ASNGFGANTEAF
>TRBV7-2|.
ASREVSGYT
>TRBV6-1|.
ASSEAPMGNEQF
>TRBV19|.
ASSIRGKFWNTEAF
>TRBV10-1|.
ASTPTGQTTDTQY
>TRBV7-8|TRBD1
ASSLPASGTEAQY
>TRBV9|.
ASSVEQSGNTIY
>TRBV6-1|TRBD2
ASSQPGLEVLTQY
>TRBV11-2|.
ASSLELGHSTYNEQF
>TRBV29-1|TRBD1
SVDSGQGATGAGQY
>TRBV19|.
ASSIAGTEAF
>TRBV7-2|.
ASSYSTSPNYEQY
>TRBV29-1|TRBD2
SHSTGGRTGELF
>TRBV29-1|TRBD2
SVDVTSGRSYNEQF
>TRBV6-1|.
ASRGAPHEQY
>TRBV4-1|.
ASSPLGLDTQY
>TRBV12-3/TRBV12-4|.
ASSGGARLNTEAF
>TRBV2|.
ASRPTGQTGELF
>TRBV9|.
ASSALRSHGEAF
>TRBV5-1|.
ASSLASGNTEAF
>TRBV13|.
ASTQRADTQY
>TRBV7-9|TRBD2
ASSGLAGSFTGELF
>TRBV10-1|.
ASSEISGYLYTGELF
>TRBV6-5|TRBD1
ASSYGTGGPGELF
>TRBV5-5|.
ASSLPGNYGYT
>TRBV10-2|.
ASSESGSTYEQY
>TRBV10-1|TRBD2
ASSESLAAYEQY
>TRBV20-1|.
SAGGGMESYNEQF
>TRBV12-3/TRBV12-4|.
ASSSAGLEKLF
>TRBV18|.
ASSPPNQPQH
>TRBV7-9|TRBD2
ASSHTGTSGTSSYNEQF
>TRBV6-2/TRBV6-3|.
ASSYSSRSEWEQY
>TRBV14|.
ASSQVTTITGNTIY
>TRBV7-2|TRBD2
ASSLAPPASGISYEQY
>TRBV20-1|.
SATPGQSIKNIQY
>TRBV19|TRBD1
ASSRQGFFNTGELF
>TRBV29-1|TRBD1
SVVSGGSGYT
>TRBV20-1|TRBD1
SVHMGLPDRVISDSYEQY
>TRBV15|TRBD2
ATSRGGSGLGATGELF
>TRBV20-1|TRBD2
SATGTSGSTDTQY
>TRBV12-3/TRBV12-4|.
AGAGRETDTQY
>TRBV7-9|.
ASSDGTYSNQPQH
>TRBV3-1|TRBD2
ASSPRLAELSEQF